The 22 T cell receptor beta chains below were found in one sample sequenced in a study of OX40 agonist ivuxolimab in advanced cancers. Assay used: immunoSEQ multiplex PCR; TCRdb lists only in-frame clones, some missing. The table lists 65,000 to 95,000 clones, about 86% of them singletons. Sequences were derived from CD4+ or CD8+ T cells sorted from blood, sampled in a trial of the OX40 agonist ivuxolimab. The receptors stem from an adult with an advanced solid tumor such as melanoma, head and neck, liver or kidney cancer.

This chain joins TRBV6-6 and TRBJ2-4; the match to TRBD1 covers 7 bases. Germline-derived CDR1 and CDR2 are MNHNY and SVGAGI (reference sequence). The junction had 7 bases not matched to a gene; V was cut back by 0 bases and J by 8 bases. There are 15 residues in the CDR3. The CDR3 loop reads CASSYSTGVVDIQYF. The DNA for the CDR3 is TGTGCCAGCAGTTACTCCACAGGGGTGGTAGACATTCAGTACTTC.

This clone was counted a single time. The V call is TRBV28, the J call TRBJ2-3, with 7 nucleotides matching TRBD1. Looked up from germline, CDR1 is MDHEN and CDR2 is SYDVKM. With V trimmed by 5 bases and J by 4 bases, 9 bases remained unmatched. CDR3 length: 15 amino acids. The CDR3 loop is CASSKPGQKADTQYF. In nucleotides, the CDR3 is TGTGCCAGCAGTAAACCGGGACAGAAGGCAGATACGCAGTATTTT.

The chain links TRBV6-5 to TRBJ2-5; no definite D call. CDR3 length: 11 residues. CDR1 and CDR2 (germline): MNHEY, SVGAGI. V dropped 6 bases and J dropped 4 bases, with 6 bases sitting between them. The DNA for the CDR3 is TGTGCCAGCAGCTTTATAGAGACCCAGTACTTC. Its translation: CASSFIETQYF.

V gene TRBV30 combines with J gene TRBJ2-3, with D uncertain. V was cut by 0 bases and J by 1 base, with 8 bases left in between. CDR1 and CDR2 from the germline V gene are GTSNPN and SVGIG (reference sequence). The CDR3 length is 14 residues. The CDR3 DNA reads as TGTGCCTGGAGTGTATTGGACGGCACAGATACGCAGTATTTT. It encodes CAWSVLDGTDTQYF. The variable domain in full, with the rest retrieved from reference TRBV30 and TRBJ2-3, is SQTIHQWPATLVQPVGSPLSLECTVEGTSNPNLYWYRQAAGRGLQLLFYSVGIGQISSEVPQNLSASRPQDRQFILSSKKLLLSDSGFYLCAWSVLDGTDTQYFGPGTRLTVL.

CDR3: CAWRFAGASNTGELFF. The CDR3 DNA sequence: TGTGCCTGGAGATTTGCGGGGGCATCGAACACCGGGGAGCTGTTTTTT. The J gene is TRBJ2-2, the V gene TRBV30; a weak D match, TRBD2 (7 bases). The CDR3 sequence is 16 residues long. Germline CDR1 GTSNPN, CDR2 SVGIG (reference sequence). The V and J ends lost 3 bases and 0 bases respectively, with 14 bases between them.

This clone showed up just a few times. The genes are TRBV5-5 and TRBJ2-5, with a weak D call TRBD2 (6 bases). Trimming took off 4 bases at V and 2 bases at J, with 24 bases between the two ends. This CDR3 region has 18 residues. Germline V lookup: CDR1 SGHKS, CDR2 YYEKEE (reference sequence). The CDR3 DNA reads TGTGCCAGCAGCCTGGTGGAGAGAGTCGGGAGATCACAAGAGACCCAGTACTTC. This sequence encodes CASSLVERVGRSQETQYF.

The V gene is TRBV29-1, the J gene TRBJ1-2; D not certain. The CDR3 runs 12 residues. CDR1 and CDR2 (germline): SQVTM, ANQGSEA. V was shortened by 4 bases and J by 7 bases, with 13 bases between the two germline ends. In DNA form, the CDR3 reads TGCAGCGTTGGTAGGGATAGTCTTGGCTACACCTTC. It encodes CSVGRDSLGYTF. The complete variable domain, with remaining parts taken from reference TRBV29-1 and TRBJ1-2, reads SAVISQKPSRDICQRGTSLTIQCQVDSQVTMMFWYRQQPGQSLTLIATANQGSEATYESGFVIDKFPISRPNLTFSTLTVSNMSPEDSSIYLCSVGRDSLGYTFGSGTRLTVV.

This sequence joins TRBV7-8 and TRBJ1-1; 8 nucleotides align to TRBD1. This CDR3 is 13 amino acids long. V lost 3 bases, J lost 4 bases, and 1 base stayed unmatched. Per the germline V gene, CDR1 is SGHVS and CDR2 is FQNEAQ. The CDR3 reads CASSLDRATEAFF. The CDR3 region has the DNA TGTGCCAGCAGCTTGGACAGGGCCACTGAAGCTTTCTTT.

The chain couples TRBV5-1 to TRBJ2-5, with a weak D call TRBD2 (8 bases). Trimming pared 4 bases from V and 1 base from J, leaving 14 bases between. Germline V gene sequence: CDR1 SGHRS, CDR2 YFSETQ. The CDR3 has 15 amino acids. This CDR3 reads CASSPGGTAQETQYF. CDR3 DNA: TGCGCCAGCAGCCCGGGAGGGACAGCCCAAGAGACCCAGTACTTC.

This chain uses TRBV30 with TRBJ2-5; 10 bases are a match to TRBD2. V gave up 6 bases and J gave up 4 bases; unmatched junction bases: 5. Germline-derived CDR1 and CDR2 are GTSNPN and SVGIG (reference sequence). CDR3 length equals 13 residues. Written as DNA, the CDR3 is TGTGCCTGCAACCCTAGCGGGAGAGAGACCCAGTACTTC. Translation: CACNPSGRETQYF.

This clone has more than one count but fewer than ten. CDR3 protein: CATLRVGLGYTF. CDR3 sequence (DNA): TGTGCCACCCTCCGGGTAGGCCTTGGCTACACCTTC. The chain combines TRBV19 with TRBJ1-2, with D unresolved. The CDR3 loop spans 12 amino acids. Deletions cut 10 bases from V and 7 bases from J, with 16 bases between. Germline V gene data show CDR1 as LNHDA and CDR2 as SQIVND (reference sequence).

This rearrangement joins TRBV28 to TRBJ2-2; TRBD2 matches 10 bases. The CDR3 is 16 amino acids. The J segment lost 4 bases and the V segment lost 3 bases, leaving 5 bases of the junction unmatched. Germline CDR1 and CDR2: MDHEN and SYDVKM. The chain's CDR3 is CASSFLAGGITGELFF. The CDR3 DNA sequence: TGTGCCAGCAGTTTTTTAGCGGGAGGAATCACCGGGGAGCTGTTTTTT.

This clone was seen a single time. The CDR3 loop is CASSYSWSGTEAFF. CDR3 in DNA: TGTGCCAGCAGTTACTCTTGGAGCGGCACTGAAGCTTTCTTT. V and J are TRBV6-5 and TRBJ1-1; unclear D gene. The CDR3 loop spans 14 amino acids. V was cut by 0 bases and J by 4 bases, with 9 bases left in between. Germline V CDR1 and CDR2: MNHEY, SVGAGI.

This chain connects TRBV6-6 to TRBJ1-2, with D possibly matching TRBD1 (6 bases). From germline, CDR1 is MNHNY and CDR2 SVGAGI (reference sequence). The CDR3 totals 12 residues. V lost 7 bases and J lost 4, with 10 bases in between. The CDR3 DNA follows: TGTGCCAGCAAAGACAGGAGCTATGGCTACACCTTC. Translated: CASKDRSYGYTF.

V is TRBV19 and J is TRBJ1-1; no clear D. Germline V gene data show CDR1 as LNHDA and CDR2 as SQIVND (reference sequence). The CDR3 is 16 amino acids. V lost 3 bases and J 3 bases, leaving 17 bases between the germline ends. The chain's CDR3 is CASSMLDWEWDTEAFF. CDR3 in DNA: TGTGCCAGTAGTATGCTCGACTGGGAGTGGGACACTGAAGCTTTCTTT.

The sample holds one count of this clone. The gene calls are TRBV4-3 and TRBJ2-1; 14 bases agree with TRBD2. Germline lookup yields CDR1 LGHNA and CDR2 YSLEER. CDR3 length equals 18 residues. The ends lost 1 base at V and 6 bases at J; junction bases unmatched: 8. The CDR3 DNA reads TGCGCCAGCAGCCAAGGGACTAGCGGGAGGTTAAGTATCAATGAGCAGTTCTTC. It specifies CASSQGTSGRLSINEQFF.

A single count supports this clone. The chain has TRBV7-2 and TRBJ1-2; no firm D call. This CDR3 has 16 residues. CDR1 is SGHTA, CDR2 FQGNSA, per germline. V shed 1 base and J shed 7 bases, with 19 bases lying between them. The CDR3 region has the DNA TGTGCCAGCAGCTTAGGAGTCGGTGCAGAAGGATTTGGCTACACCTTC. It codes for CASSLGVGAEGFGYTF.

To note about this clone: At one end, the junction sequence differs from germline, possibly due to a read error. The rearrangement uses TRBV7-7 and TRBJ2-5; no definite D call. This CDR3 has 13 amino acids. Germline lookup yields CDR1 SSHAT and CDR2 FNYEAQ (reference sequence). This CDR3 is CASSNRQKETQYF. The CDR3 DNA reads TGTGCTAGCAGCAATAGACAAAAAGAGACCCAGTACTTC.

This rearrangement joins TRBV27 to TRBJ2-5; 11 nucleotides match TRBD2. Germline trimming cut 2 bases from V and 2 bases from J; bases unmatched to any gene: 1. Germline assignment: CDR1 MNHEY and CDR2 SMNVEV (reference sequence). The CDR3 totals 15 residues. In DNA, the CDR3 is TGTGCCAGCAGTTTAGCTAGCGGGAGGCAAGAGACCCAGTACTTC. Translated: CASSLASGRQETQYF.

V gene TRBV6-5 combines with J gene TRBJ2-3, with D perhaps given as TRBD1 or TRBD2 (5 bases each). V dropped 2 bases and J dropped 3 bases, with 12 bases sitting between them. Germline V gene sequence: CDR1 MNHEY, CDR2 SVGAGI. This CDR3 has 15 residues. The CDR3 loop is CASSYRGRETDTQYF. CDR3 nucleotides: TGTGCCAGCAGTTACCGGGGCCGAGAAACAGATACGCAGTATTTT.

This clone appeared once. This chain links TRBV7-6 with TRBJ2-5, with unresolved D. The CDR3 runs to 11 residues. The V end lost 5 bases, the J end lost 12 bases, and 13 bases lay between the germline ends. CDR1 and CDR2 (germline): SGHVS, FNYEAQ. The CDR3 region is CASSPAGPEYF. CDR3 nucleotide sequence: TGTGCCAGCAGCCCAGCTGGACCGGAGTACTTC. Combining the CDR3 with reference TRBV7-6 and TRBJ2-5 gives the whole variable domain GAGVSQSPRYKVTKRGQDVALRCDPISGHVSLYWYRQALGQGPEFLTYFNYEAQQDKSGLPNDRFSAERPEGSISTLTIQRTEQRDSAMYRCASSPAGPEYFGPGTRLLVL.

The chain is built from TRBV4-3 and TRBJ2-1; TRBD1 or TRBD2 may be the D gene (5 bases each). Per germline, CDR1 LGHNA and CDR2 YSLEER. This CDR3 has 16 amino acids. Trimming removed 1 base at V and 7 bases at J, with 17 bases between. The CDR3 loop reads CASSQVKGQWRNEQFF. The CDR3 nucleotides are TGCGCCAGCAGCCAAGTTAAGGGGCAATGGAGGAATGAGCAGTTCTTC.